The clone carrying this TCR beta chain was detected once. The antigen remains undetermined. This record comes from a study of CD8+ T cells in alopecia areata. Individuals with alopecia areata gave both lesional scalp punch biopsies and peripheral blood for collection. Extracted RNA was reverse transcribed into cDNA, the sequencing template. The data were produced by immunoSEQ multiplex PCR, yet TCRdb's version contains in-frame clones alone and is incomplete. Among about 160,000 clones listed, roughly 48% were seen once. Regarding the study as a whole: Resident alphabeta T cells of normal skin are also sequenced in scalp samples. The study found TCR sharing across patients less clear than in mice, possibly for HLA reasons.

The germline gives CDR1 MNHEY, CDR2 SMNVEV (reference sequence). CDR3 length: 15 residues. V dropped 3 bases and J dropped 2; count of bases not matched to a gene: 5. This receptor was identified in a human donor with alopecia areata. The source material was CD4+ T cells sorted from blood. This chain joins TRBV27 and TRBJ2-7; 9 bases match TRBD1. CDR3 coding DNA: TGTGCCAGCAGTTTTGGGAGGGACAGGGCCTACGAGCAGTACTTC. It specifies CASSFGRDRAYEQYF.